This T cell receptor (beta chain) was profiled in a study of blood T cell repertoires in COVID-19. Study-level background: Samples representing acute and convalescent COVID-19 were sourced from the United States, Italy and Spain. Sources were T cells, B-cell-depleted T cells, or PBMCs; the material itself was cDNA or gDNA.

Methods used by the authors: Estimation of nucleated cell counts relied on the amplification of reference gene primers. Sequenced by immunoSEQ multiplex PCR; TCRdb stores in-frame clones only, minus some. V, J and clone size are those of that table, while D and trimming were read from the DNA. The repertoire consists of a few hundred thousand clones, with about 88% occurring once and the leading ten covering around 13%. CDR3 size: 14 residues. The clonotype comes from a woman aged 55-70 years with acute or convalescent COVID-19. This chain connects TRBV21-1 to TRBJ1-1; the DNA was not used to check the table's D call, TRBD1. TRBV21-1 is annotated as a pseudogene. The sequencing input was peripheral blood. The CDR3 nucleotides read TGTGCCAGCAGCAAAGGGGGCAAGAACACTGAAGCTTTCTTT. This gives the protein CASSKGGKNTEAFF.